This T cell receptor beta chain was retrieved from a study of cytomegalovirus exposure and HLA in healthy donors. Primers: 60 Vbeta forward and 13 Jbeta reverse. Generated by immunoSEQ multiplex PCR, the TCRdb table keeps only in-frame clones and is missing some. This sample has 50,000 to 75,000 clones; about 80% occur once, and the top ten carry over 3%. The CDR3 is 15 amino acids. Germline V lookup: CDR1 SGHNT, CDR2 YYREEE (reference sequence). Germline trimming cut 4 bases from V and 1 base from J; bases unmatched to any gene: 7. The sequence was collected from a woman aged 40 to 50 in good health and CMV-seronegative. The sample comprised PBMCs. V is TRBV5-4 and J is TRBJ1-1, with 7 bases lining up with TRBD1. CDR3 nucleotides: TGTGCCAGCAGCGGTAGACAGGGCTCGAACACTGAAGCTTTCTTT. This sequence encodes CASSGRQGSNTEAFF.